These 15 T cell receptor beta chains came from one sample sequenced in a study of beta chain features in type 1 diabetes (dated by TCRdb to 2016 to 2019). Libraries were made using the immunoSEQ multiplex PCR assay. All of the isolated RNA was reverse transcribed with the High Capacity cDNA Reverse Transcription Kit, so expressed TCRB transcripts were sequenced. Entries here come from immuneACCESS through TCRdb and include only in-frame sequences with V and J called. Some clones fail to appear in such tables; in the studies checked, an unresolved V gene covers under half of the shortfall, and the cause of the remainder is unknown. Recorded for this sample are under 950,000 clones; 17% of them occurred a single time. The top ten constitute around 0.02% of the sample. Specimen: naive CD4+ T cells from blood. The cell subset or site label on this specimen signifies: true naive CD4+ T cells. The receptors originated from a woman younger than 30 in good health.

The CDR3 loop is CASSSTPSSYEQYF. CDR3 sequence (DNA): TGTGCCAGCAGTTCAACCCCCAGCTCCTACGAGCAGTACTTC. The chain combines TRBV6-5 with TRBJ2-7; D remains ambiguous. This CDR3 comprises 14 residues. V was clipped by 4 bases and J by 0 bases, with 10 bases between them. Germline values: CDR1 MNHEY, CDR2 SVGAGI.

V is TRBV28 and J is TRBJ1-5, with 7 bases that match TRBD1. This CDR3 comprises 17 residues. From germline, CDR1 is MDHEN and CDR2 SYDVKM. Trimming took 2 bases from V and 4 from J; bases not matched to a gene: 11. The CDR3 nucleotides are TGTGCCAGCAGTTTAGTCCCGGCAGGGGGACCTAATCAGCCCCAGCATTTT. Its protein is CASSLVPAGGPNQPQHF.

Notes on this clone: Other DNA sequences in this specimen translate into the identical CDR3. The chain is built from TRBV7-2 and TRBJ2-1, with unresolved D. Trimming shortened V by 5 bases and J by 8 bases, and 10 bases separated the two germline ends. This CDR3 contains 12 residues. Germline V gene lookup returns CDR1 SGHTA and CDR2 FQGNSA. CDR3 DNA sequence: TGTGCCAGCAGCCCCGTGGGGTATGAGCAGTTCTTC. It translates to CASSPVGYEQFF.

This clone was counted only a few times. The chain links TRBV5-8 to TRBJ2-2; D is unclear. Trimming left V 0 bases short and J 2 bases short, with 8 bases between. Germline loops: CDR1 SGHTS, CDR2 YDEGEE. The CDR3 extends over 15 amino acids. This chain's CDR3 is CASSLGVLNTGELFF. The CDR3 nucleotides are TGTGCCAGCAGCTTGGGGGTCCTTAACACCGGGGAGCTGTTTTTT.

This clone appeared a few times. The chain is built from TRBV6-6 and TRBJ2-7, with D unclear. Trimming removed 5 bases from V and 0 bases from J, with 8 bases in between. CDR3 size: 13 residues. Germline V gives CDR1 MNHNY, CDR2 SVGAGI (reference sequence). The CDR3 DNA reads TGTGCCAGCAGTCCCGGGCCCTCCTACGAGCAGTACTTC. As protein: CASSPGPSYEQYF.

This clone was seen a handful of times. Other DNA sequences in the same sample also yield this CDR3. The CDR3 sequence: CASTSGSSYNEQFF. The CDR3, as DNA: TGTGCCAGCACTAGCGGGTCTTCCTACAATGAGCAGTTCTTC. J is TRBJ2-1 and V is TRBV28; 8 bases map to TRBD2. The CDR3 sequence is 14 residues long. Germline lookup yields CDR1 MDHEN and CDR2 SYDVKM. Losses at the gene ends were 7 bases for V and 1 base for J; bases not matched to a gene: 3.

This chain joins TRBV2 and TRBJ2-7; 12 bases are shared with TRBD2. The CDR3 runs to 15 residues. With V trimmed by 1 base and J by 6 bases, 4 bases remained unmatched. Germline V lookup: CDR1 SNHLY, CDR2 FYNNEI. CDR3 residues: CASSEGLAGVGEQYF. In nucleotides, the CDR3 is TGTGCCAGCAGTGAAGGACTAGCGGGAGTGGGCGAGCAGTACTTC.

This clone was found once. The chain is built from TRBV11-2 and TRBJ2-7; D unclear. Per the germline V gene, CDR1 is SGHAT and CDR2 is FQNNGV. V dropped 2 bases and J dropped 7 bases, with 12 bases sitting between them. This CDR3 contains 13 residues. The CDR3 here is CASSLSLAVEQYF. CDR3 coding DNA: TGTGCCAGCAGCTTAAGCTTGGCTGTTGAGCAGTACTTC.

Remarks on this clone: Other DNA variants within this sample encode the same CDR3. This chain uses TRBV6-5 with TRBJ2-3; TRBD2 might be the D (5 bases). V was pared by 3 bases and J by 2 bases, with 9 bases between. Germline CDR1 and CDR2: MNHEY and SVGAGI. This CDR3 comprises 14 residues. This CDR3 is CASSYGRPTDTQYF. In DNA, the CDR3 is TGTGCCAGCAGTTATGGGAGACCCACAGATACGCAGTATTTT.

V usage is TRBV2 and J usage is TRBJ1-1; D call uncertain. Between the trimmed V and J ends, which lost 3 bases and 1 base, there was a span of 9 bases. This CDR3 comprises 14 residues. The germline V gene has CDR1 SNHLY and CDR2 FYNNEI. This CDR3 reads CASSDWLRNTEAFF. CDR3 sequence (DNA): TGTGCCAGCAGTGATTGGCTGAGGAACACTGAAGCTTTCTTT.

This clone was detected only a few times. The J gene is TRBJ1-5, the V gene TRBV21-1; the listed D gene, TRBD1, was not tested against the DNA. TRBV21-1 counts as a pseudogene. The length of the CDR3 is 18 residues. The CDR3 bases are TGTGCCAGCAGCAGAAAAACCCCTCTGGGGCATCTCGATCAGCCCCAGCATTTT. Residues: CASSRKTPLGHLDQPQHF.

Here the CDR3 reads CASSYTSSLREQYF. In DNA form, the CDR3 reads TGTGCCAGCAGTTACACGAGCTCGCTACGGGAGCAGTACTTC. This chain links TRBV6-5 with TRBJ2-7, with D unresolved. Trimming shortened V by 2 bases and J by 7 bases, and 15 bases separated the two germline ends. Per germline, CDR1 MNHEY and CDR2 SVGAGI. The CDR3 consists of 14 residues.

This clone was seen only a few times. This chain links TRBV28 with TRBJ1-5, with a weak D call TRBD1 (5 bases). V lost 6 bases to trimming and J lost 4 bases, with 10 bases between them. Germline CDR1 reads MDHEN; CDR2 reads SYDVKM. The CDR3 is made up of 13 amino acids. CDR3 coding DNA: TGTGCCAGCAGACTTGACAGTAATCAGCCCCAGCATTTT. Protein product: CASRLDSNQPQHF.

A note on this clone: This specimen includes other DNA sequences encoding the same CDR3. The chain carries TRBV4-3 and TRBJ2-5; D ambiguous. Per the germline V gene, CDR1 is LGHNA and CDR2 is YSLEER. The V end was cut by 1 base, the J end by 1 base, with 4 bases between. The CDR3 runs to 13 residues. The CDR3: CASSQGLQETQYF. CDR3 bases: TGCGCCAGCAGCCAAGGGCTCCAAGAGACCCAGTACTTC.

Here the CDR3 DNA reads TGTGCCAGCTCAGCCTACAGGGACACTGAAGCTTTCTTT. Translating gives CASSAYRDTEAFF. This chain joins TRBV18 and TRBJ1-1, with D tentatively TRBD1 (6 bases). The V gene lost 5 bases and the J gene lost 3 bases, with 10 bases spanning the gap. Germline CDR1 KGHSH, CDR2 LQKENI. This CDR3 is 13 amino acids long.